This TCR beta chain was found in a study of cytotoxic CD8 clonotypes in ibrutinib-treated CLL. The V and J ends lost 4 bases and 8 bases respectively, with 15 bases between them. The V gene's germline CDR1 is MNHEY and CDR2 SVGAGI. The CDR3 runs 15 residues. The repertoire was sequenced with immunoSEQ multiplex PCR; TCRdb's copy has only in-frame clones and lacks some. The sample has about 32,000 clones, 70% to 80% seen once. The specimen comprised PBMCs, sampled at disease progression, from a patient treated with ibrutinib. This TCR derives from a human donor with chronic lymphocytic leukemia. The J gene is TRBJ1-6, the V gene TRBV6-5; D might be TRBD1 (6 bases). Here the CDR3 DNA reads TGTGCCAGCAGTTTCAACAGGGATAGGGATTCACCCCTCCACTTT. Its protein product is CASSFNRDRDSPLHF.